This T cell receptor beta chain appears in the sequencing data of a study of blood T cell repertoires in COVID-19. Source study methods: By means of reference gene primer amplification, nucleated cell counts were estimated. The repertoire was sequenced with immunoSEQ multiplex PCR; TCRdb's copy has only in-frame clones and lacks some. From that table come the V and J calls and clone size; the DNA was used to work out D and trimming. The repertoire has a few hundred thousand clones, around 88% of them found once; the top ten carry 5.5% to 8%. Deletions cut 2 bases from V and 2 bases from J, with 9 bases between. The CDR3 has 15 amino acids. CDR1 and CDR2 (germline): SGHTA, FQGNSA.

This chain connects TRBV7-2 to TRBJ1-4, with unresolved D. The sequencing input was peripheral blood. This receptor was identified in a woman in her 30s who had recovered from COVID-19. DNA for the CDR3: TGTGCCAGCAGCTTACGAAGAGGGACTAATGAAAAACTGTTTTTT. It translates to CASSLRRGTNEKLFF. The full variable domain, its missing parts supplied by reference TRBV7-2 and TRBJ1-4, is GAGVSQSPSNKVTEKGKDVELRCDPISGHTALYWYRQSLGQGLEFLIYFQGNSAPDKSGLPSDRFSAERTGGSVSTLTIQRTQQEDSAVYLCASSLRRGTNEKLFFGSGTQLSVL.